Below are 16 T cell receptor beta chains sequenced from a single sample in a study of T cells after yellow fever vaccination. TCRdb reprocessed the 5' RACE reads via MiXCR and lists one record per CDR3 protein. The sample shows 200,000 or so distinct CDR3 sequences, about 7% of them seen only once. Sample: CD4+ T cells sorted from PBMCs, taken on the day of the yellow fever booster vaccination. The receptors were sampled from a young man who received the YFV17D yellow fever vaccine.

This clonotype has more than one count but fewer than ten. The rearrangement uses TRBV29-1 and TRBJ1-2, with 7 nucleotides matching TRBD1. This CDR3 has 12 residues. The trim removed 7 bases at V and 6 bases at J, leaving 8 bases unmatched. The germline V gene has CDR1 SQVTM and CDR2 ANQGSEA. The CDR3 coding sequence is TGCAGCGCTATGACAGGGCCTAATGGCTACACCTTC. Its protein is CSAMTGPNGYTF.

There are a few counts of this clonotype. V and J are TRBV2 and TRBJ2-7; maybe TRBD2 (5 bases). The V and J ends lost 4 bases and 4 bases respectively, with 17 bases between them. CDR1 and CDR2 from the germline V gene are SNHLY and FYNNEI. The CDR3 is 15 amino acids. CDR3 amino acids: CASSGQTLGMYEQYF. In DNA, the CDR3 is TGTGCCAGCAGTGGGCAGACCCTCGGGATGTACGAGCAGTACTTC. Full variable domain (rest looked up from reference TRBV2 and TRBJ2-7): EPEVTQTPSHQVTQMGQEVILRCVPISNHLYFYWYRQILGQKVEFLVSFYNNEISEKSEIFDDQFSVERPDGSNFTLKIRSTKLEDSAMYFCASSGQTLGMYEQYFGPGTRLTVT.

Many counts were recorded for this clonotype. The genes are TRBV7-9 and TRBJ2-1; 9 nucleotides line up with TRBD1. Trimming took 6 bases from V and 4 from J; bases not matched to a gene: 10. The CDR3 is 16 residues long. CDR1 and CDR2 (germline): SEHNR, FQNEAQ (reference sequence). As DNA, the CDR3 is TGTGCCAGCAGAACCGGGACAGGGAGGTTTTACAATGAGCAGTTCTTC. Its protein product is CASRTGTGRFYNEQFF. The full variable domain, its missing parts supplied by reference TRBV7-9 and TRBJ2-1, is DTGVSQNPRHKITKRGQNVTFRCDPISEHNRLYWYRQTLGQGPEFLTYFQNEAQLEKSRLLSDRFSAERPKGSFSTLEIQRTEQGDSAMYLCASRTGTGRFYNEQFFGPGTRLTVL.

This clonotype was counted many times. This chain links TRBV12-3 or TRBV12-4 with TRBJ2-7, with D hard to call. The CDR3 totals 13 residues. The V end was cut by 5 bases, the J end by 7 bases, with 15 bases between. This chain's CDR3 is CASSPQHHREQYF. CDR3 sequence (DNA): TGTGCCAGCAGTCCACAACACCATAGGGAGCAGTACTTC.

A few counts support this clonotype. V is TRBV6-2 or TRBV6-3 and J is TRBJ2-7; maybe TRBD2 (5 bases). Germline loops: CDR1 MNHEY, CDR2 SVGEGT. The CDR3 is 15 residues long. V lost 0 bases, J lost 1 base, and 10 bases lay in between. The CDR3 spells CASSYSATSSYEQYF. The CDR3 DNA sequence: TGTGCCAGCAGTTACTCGGCTACTAGTTCCTACGAGCAGTACTTC.

This clonotype was seen ten or more times. This chain uses TRBV20-1 with TRBJ2-7; tentative D call: TRBD1 (6 bases). Trimming took off 5 bases at V and 4 bases at J, with 18 bases between the two ends. CDR3 size: 14 residues. The germline gives CDR1 DFQATT, CDR2 SNEGSKA (reference sequence). Here the CDR3 reads CSAPDSRWLYEQYF. CDR3 nucleotide sequence: TGCAGTGCTCCGGACAGCCGCTGGTTATACGAGCAGTACTTC.

This clonotype was counted between two and nine times. V and J are TRBV7-2 and TRBJ2-3; D unresolved. Germline assignment: CDR1 SGHTA and CDR2 FQGNSA. Trimming stripped 5 bases from V and 6 bases from J, with 12 bases between. This CDR3 has 13 amino acids. In nucleotides, the CDR3 is TGTGCCAGCAGCCCCCACGGTGAGGATACGCAGTATTTT. Amino acids: CASSPHGEDTQYF.

This chain uses TRBV3-1 with TRBJ2-5; either TRBD1 or TRBD2 may fit D (5 bases each). This CDR3 is built from 16 residues. The germline V gene encodes CDR1 LGHDT and CDR2 YNNKEL (reference sequence). Trimming took 1 base from V and 5 from J, leaving 17 bases between them. CDR3 sequence reads: CASSQAGTSEVETQYF. In nucleotides, the CDR3 is TGTGCCAGCAGCCAAGCCGGGACGAGTGAGGTGGAGACCCAGTACTTC.

V is TRBV7-9 and J is TRBJ2-3; the match to TRBD2 covers 8 bases. V lost 5 bases and J lost 4; bases outside the gene matches: 2. Per the germline V gene, CDR1 is SEHNR and CDR2 is FQNEAQ (reference sequence). There are 13 residues in the CDR3. The CDR3 nucleotides read TGTGCCAGCAGCGAAGCGGGAGCAGATACGCAGTATTTT. It yields the protein CASSEAGADTQYF.

This clonotype appeared a few times. The V gene is TRBV13, the J gene TRBJ2-5; TRBD1 aligns across 8 bases. The V gene's germline CDR1 is PRHDT and CDR2 FYEKMQ (reference sequence). The CDR3 runs to 13 residues. V gave up 3 bases and J gave up 6 bases; unmatched junction bases: 3. CDR3 nucleotide sequence: TGTGCCAGCAGCTTCGGACAGGGCCAGACCCAGTACTTC. It codes for CASSFGQGQTQYF.

This clonotype showed up many times. The chain combines TRBV20-1 with TRBJ1-4; 10 bases map to TRBD1. Trimming removed 6 bases from V and 7 bases from J; junction bases left unmatched: 8. This CDR3 has 14 residues. Germline V gene sequence: CDR1 DFQATT, CDR2 SNEGSKA (reference sequence). CDR3 sequence reads: CSALPGQGREKLFF. The CDR3 nucleotides read TGCAGTGCGCTGCCGGGACAGGGGCGTGAAAAACTGTTTTTT.

This clonotype occurred a few times. The chain couples TRBV20-1 to TRBJ1-6; D might be TRBD1 (6 bases). The CDR3 is made up of 14 amino acids. With 3 bases removed from V and 9 bases from J, the gap between germline ends came to 15 bases. Germline CDR1 is DFQATT and CDR2 is SNEGSKA (reference sequence). CDR3 DNA sequence: TGCAGTGCTAGGGCAGGGGCGTCAGGTTCACCCCTCCACTTT. Amino acids: CSARAGASGSPLHF.

This chain connects TRBV20-1 to TRBJ2-3; 9 bases are shared with TRBD2. The CDR3 spans 17 residues. Looked up from germline, CDR1 is DFQATT and CDR2 is SNEGSKA (reference sequence). This chain's CDR3 is CCSLRPSSGKRTDTQYF. The CDR3 nucleotides are TGCTGCTCTCTCCGCCCCTCTAGCGGGAAGCGCACAGATACGCAGTATTTT.

The rearrangement uses TRBV7-2 and TRBJ2-7; a weak D match, TRBD2 (5 bases). Deletions cut 1 base from V and 3 bases from J, with 16 bases between. The CDR3 contains 16 residues. Germline values: CDR1 SGHTA, CDR2 FQGNSA. CDR3 nucleotide sequence: TGTGCCAGCAGCTTAGGATCTGACCCCCGGGGCTACGAGCAGTACTTC. Amino acids: CASSLGSDPRGYEQYF.

Many counts were recorded for this clonotype. The CDR3 here is CSGGGALTGELFF. CDR3 in DNA: TGCAGCGGGGGGGGAGCCCTCACCGGGGAGCTGTTTTTT. The chain joins TRBV20-1 to TRBJ2-2; the match to TRBD2 covers 8 bases. This CDR3 contains 13 residues. Germline V CDR1 and CDR2: DFQATT, SNEGSKA (reference sequence).

This clonotype was seen a few times. V gene TRBV5-1 combines with J gene TRBJ1-2, with D maybe TRBD1 (6 bases). CDR1 and CDR2 from the germline V gene are SGHRS and YFSETQ. The V gene lost 0 bases and the J gene lost 6 bases, with 9 bases spanning the gap. This CDR3 has 13 residues. This CDR3 is CASSLVTGNGYTF. The CDR3 DNA sequence: TGCGCCAGCAGCTTGGTTACAGGGAATGGCTACACCTTC.